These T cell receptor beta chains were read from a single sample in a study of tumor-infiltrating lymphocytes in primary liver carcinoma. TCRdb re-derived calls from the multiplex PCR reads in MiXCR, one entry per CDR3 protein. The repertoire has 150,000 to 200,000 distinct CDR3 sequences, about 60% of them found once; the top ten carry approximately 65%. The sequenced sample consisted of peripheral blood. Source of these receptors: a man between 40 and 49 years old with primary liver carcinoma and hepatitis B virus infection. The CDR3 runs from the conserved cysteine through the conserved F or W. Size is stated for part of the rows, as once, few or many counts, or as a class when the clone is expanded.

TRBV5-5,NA,CASSLKGTASNTGELFF
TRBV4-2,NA,CASSQDPLAGEEQYF
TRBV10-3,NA,CAISSGTSGPLTDTQYF
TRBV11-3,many,CASSLGGGQNEQFF
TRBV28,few,CASSSRHLNEQFF
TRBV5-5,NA,CASSFYQAGDTQYF
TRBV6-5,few,CASTPRRDSPLHF
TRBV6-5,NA,CASSYLGGDRETQYF
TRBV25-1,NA,CASSEIGTRAALIEPQHF
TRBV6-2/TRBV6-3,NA,CASSYSHMTDTQYF
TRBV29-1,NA,CSVARETEASF
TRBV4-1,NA,CASSLRDSPTTGKLFF
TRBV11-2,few,CASSLSVAGGAGELFF
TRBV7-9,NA,CASSSGSNEQFF
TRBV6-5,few,CASSKGTGIGYEQYF
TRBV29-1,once,CSARGAGDTQYF
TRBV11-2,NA,CAGSSSAYEQYF
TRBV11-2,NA,CASSLDQWTSSSYNEQFF
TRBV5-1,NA,CASSLAGRAPTDTQYF
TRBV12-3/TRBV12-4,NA,CASSFRTASSYNEQFF
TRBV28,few,CASRRPSGSRSYEQYF
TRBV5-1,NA,CASSDEGFNEQFF
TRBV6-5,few,CASSYLILGQVYYSGANVLTF
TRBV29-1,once,CSVDQGNSYEQYF
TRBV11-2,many,CASSLVRGVGDTQYF
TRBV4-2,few,CASSRRESSAFYNEQFF
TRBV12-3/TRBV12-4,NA,CASSGGFTDMQYF
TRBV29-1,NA,CSVGLAGVNNEQFF
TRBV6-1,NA,CASRGGTSLQPQHF
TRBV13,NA,CASNRTGPYNEQFF
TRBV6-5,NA,CASVRQGTEAFF
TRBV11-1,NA,CTSSVADEQYF
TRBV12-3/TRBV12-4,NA,CASTTGDSNQPQHF
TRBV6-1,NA,CASSERGTGNYGYTF
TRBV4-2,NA,CASSPSPSAFSGTNVLTF
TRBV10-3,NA,CAISGTSGRDTQYF